Sequencing of this T cell receptor beta chain was carried out in a study of cytomegalovirus exposure and HLA in healthy donors. General study findings and limits: Available immune exposure information was restricted to CMV serostatus only.

Notes on this clone: Its antigen is as yet unknown.

In germline, CDR1 is LGHNT, CDR2 FRNRAP. The CDR3 has 14 amino acids. J gave up 5 bases and V 4 bases, and 2 bases lay outside the gene matches. This PCR relied on a set of 60 Vbeta primers and 13 Jbeta primers. Repertoires were generated with immunoSEQ multiplex PCR, while TCRdb's copy carries only in-frame clones and drops some. This table has 120,000 or so clones, 79% appearing once. The source material was PBMCs. The chain employs TRBV12-5 and TRBJ2-1; 10 bases map to TRBD1. The TCR was taken from a man aged 18 to 30 in good health and CMV-seronegative. CDR3 amino acids: CASGSGQGNNEQFF. The CDR3 coding sequence is TGTGCTAGTGGTTCGGGACAGGGGAACAATGAGCAGTTCTTC. The variable domain in full, with the rest retrieved from reference TRBV12-5 and TRBJ2-1, is DARVTQTPRHKVTEMGQEVTMRCQPILGHNTVFWYRQTMMQGLELLAYFRNRAPLDDSGMPKDRFSAEMPDATLATLKIQPSEPRDSAVYFCASGSGQGNNEQFFGPGTRLTVL.